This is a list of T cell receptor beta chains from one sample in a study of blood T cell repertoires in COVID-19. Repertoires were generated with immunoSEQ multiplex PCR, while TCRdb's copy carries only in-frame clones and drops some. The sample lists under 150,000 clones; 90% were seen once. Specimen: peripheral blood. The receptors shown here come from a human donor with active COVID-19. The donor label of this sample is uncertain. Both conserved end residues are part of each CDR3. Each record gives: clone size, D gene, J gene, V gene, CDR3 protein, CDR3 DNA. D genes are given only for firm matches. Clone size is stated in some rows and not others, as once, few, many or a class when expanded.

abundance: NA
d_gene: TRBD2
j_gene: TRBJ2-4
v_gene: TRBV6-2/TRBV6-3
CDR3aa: CASSLAGAANQYF
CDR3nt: TGTGCCAGCAGTCTAGCGGGGGCTGCGAACCAGTACTTC

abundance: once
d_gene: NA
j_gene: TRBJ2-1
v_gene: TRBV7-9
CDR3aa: CASSPSWGDQYNEQFF
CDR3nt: TGTGCCAGCAGCCCCTCTTGGGGGGACCAGTACAATGAGCAGTTCTTC

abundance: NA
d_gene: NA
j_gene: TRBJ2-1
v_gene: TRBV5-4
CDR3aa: CASSLAARSDNEQFF
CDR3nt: TGTGCCAGCAGCTTGGCGGCTAGATCGGACAATGAGCAGTTCTTC

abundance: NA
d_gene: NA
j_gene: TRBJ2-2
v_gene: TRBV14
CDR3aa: CASSQVRVGGELFF
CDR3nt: TGTGCCAGCAGCCAAGTGCGGGTCGGCGGGGAGCTGTTTTTT

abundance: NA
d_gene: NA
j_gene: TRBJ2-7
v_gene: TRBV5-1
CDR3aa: CASSQDGTPPYEQYF
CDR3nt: TGCGCCAGCAGCCAGGATGGGACACCTCCCTACGAGCAGTACTTC

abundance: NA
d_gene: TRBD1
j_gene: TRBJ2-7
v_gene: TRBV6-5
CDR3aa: CASGASGTGYEQYF
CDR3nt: TGTGCCAGCGGAGCTTCCGGGACAGGGTACGAGCAGTACTTC

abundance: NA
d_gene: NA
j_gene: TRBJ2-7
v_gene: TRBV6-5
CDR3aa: CASSRTGVRVLEQYF
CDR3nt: TGTGCCAGCAGCAGAACCGGGGTACGTGTTCTCGAGCAGTACTTC

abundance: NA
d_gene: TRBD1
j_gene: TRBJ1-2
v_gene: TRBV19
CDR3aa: CASSPGTGINGYTF
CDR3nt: TGTGCCAGCAGTCCCGGGACAGGGATCAATGGCTACACCTTC

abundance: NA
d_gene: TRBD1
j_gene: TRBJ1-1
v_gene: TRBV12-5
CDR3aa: CASGSGQEASAFF
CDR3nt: TGTGCTAGTGGTTCCGGACAGGAGGCCTCGGCTTTCTTT

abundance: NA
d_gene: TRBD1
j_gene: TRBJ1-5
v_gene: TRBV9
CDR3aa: CASSAGTGKQPQHF
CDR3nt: TGTGCCAGCAGCGCAGGGACAGGGAAACAGCCCCAGCATTTT

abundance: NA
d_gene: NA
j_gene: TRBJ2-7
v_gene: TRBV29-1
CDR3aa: CSVATGLSSYEQYF
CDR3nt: TGCAGCGTCGCCACAGGGTTAAGCTCCTACGAGCAGTACTTC

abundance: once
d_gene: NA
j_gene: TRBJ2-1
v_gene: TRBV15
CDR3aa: CATSAPMGGGTPYNEQFF
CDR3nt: TGTGCCACCAGCGCTCCAATGGGAGGGGGGACCCCCTACAATGAGCAGTTCTTC

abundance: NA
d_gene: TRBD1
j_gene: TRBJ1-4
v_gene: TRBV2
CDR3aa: CASRTGTEKLFF
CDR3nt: TGTGCCAGCCGGACAGGGACGGAAAAACTGTTTTTT

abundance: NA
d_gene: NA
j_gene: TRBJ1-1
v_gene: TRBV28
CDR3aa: CASSLWGSLNTEAFF
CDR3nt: TGTGCCAGCAGTTTATGGGGCAGTTTGAACACTGAAGCTTTCTTT

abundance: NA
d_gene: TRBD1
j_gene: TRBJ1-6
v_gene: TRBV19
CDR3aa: CASSIVPQGAKDSPLHF
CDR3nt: TGTGCCAGTAGTATAGTCCCTCAGGGGGCTAAGGATTCACCCCTCCACTTT

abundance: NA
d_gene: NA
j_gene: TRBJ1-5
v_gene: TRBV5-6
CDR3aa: CASSTLQEGTGQPQHF
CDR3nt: TGTGCCAGCAGCACGCTTCAAGAGGGAACGGGTCAGCCCCAGCATTTT